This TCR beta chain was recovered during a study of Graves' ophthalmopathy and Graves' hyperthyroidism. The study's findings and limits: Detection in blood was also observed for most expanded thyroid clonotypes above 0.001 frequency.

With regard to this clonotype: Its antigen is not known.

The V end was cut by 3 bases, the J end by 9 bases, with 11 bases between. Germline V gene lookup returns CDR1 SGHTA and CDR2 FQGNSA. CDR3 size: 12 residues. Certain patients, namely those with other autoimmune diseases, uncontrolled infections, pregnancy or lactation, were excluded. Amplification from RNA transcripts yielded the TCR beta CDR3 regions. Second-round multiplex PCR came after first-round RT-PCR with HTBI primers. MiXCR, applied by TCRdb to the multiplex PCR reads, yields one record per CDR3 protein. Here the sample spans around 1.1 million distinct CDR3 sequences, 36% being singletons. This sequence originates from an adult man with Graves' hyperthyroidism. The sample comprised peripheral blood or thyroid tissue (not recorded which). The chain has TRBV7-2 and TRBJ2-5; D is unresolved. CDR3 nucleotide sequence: TGTGCCAGCAGCTTTGGAAATCAGCCCCAGTACTTC. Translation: CASSFGNQPQYF.